These 17 T cell receptor beta chains were all obtained from the same sample, sequenced in a study of blood T cell repertoires in COVID-19. The repertoire was sequenced with immunoSEQ multiplex PCR; TCRdb's copy has only in-frame clones and lacks some. The sample shows roughly 100,000 clones, approximately 83% of them seen only once. Sequenced sample: peripheral blood. Source of these receptors: a man in his forties or fifties with acute or convalescent COVID-19.

The gene calls are TRBV2 and TRBJ2-3, with D maybe TRBD2 (5 bases). Germline CDR1 SNHLY, CDR2 FYNNEI. V gave up 4 bases and J gave up 2 bases, with 10 bases separating them. CDR3 length: 14 amino acids. The CDR3 region is CASSGSGVTDTQYF. DNA for the CDR3: TGTGCCAGCAGTGGCAGCGGAGTCACAGATACGCAGTATTTT.

The chain uses TRBV5-1 and TRBJ2-7; 11 nucleotides agree with TRBD1. The ends lost 1 base at V and 2 bases at J; junction bases unmatched: 8. Germline V lookup: CDR1 SGHRS, CDR2 YFSETQ. The CDR3 totals 17 residues. CDR3 DNA sequence: TGCGCCAGCAGCTTGTCCCCCGGGACAGGGGGGACCTACGAGCAGTACTTC. Translated: CASSLSPGTGGTYEQYF. Full variable domain (missing parts from reference TRBV5-1 and TRBJ2-7): KAGVTQTPRYLIKTRGQQVTLSCSPISGHRSVSWYQQTPGQGLQFLFEYFSETQRNKGNFPGRFSGRQFSNSRSEMNVSTLELGDSALYLCASSLSPGTGGTYEQYFGPGTRLTVT.

The chain links TRBV19 to TRBJ1-2; 8 bases match TRBD1. V lost 1 base to trimming and J lost 8 bases; unmatched junction nucleotides: 6. This CDR3 comprises 14 residues. The germline gives CDR1 LNHDA, CDR2 SQIVND (reference sequence). DNA for the CDR3: TGTGCCAGTAGTATAGTCCAGGGGGCAGGAGGCTACACCTTC. This translates into CASSIVQGAGGYTF.

V is TRBV27 and J is TRBJ1-1; D is ambiguous. This CDR3 has 14 residues. Germline CDR1 reads MNHEY; CDR2 reads SMNVEV (reference sequence). Trimming took off 2 bases at V and 0 bases at J, with 7 bases between the two ends. CDR3 sequence: CASSLGQMNTEAFF. The CDR3, as DNA: TGTGCCAGCAGTTTAGGGCAAATGAACACTGAAGCTTTCTTT.

The CDR3 is CSVVIRANYGYTF. The CDR3 DNA follows: TGCAGCGTTGTAATCAGGGCAAACTATGGCTACACCTTC. This chain connects TRBV29-1 to TRBJ1-2, with D tentatively TRBD1 (5 bases). The CDR3 is made up of 13 amino acids. Germline V CDR1 and CDR2: SQVTM, ANQGSEA. With 4 bases removed from V and 2 bases from J, the gap between germline ends came to 11 bases. The variable domain in full, completed from reference TRBV29-1 and TRBJ1-2, reads SAVISQKPSRDICQRGTSLTIQCQVDSQVTMMFWYRQQPGQSLTLIATANQGSEATYESGFVIDKFPISRPNLTFSTLTVSNMSPEDSSIYLCSVVIRANYGYTFGSGTRLTVV.

The gene calls are TRBV5-1 and TRBJ1-1; 9 positions agree with TRBD1. CDR3 length: 18 amino acids. Losses at the gene ends were 0 bases for V and 0 bases for J; bases not matched to a gene: 9. Per germline, CDR1 SGHRS and CDR2 YFSETQ. The CDR3 loop reads CASSLEGGTGRVNTEAFF. As DNA, the CDR3 is TGCGCCAGCAGCTTGGAAGGAGGGACAGGGAGGGTGAACACTGAAGCTTTCTTT.

This chain links TRBV6-6 with TRBJ2-7, with 7 bases fitting TRBD2. The CDR3 sequence is 14 residues long. Germline V gives CDR1 MNHNY, CDR2 SVGAGI (reference sequence). V lost 6 bases and J lost 7; bases outside the gene matches: 12. The CDR3 DNA reads as TGTGCCAGCAGCCCTGGGGGGGGTGTGGGTGAGCAGTACTTC. Translating it yields CASSPGGGVGEQYF.

This clone was seen a single time. The chain combines TRBV2 with TRBJ2-4; 9 bases are a match to TRBD1. J was trimmed by 2 bases and V by 5 bases; bases with no gene match: 10. CDR1 SNHLY and CDR2 FYNNEI come from the germline V gene. CDR3 length: 17 amino acids. The CDR3 loop reads CASSKKGGQGPKNIQYF. In nucleotides, the CDR3 is TGTGCCAGCAGTAAAAAGGGGGGACAGGGACCCAAAAACATTCAGTACTTC.

This chain connects TRBV9 to TRBJ1-1; 9 nucleotides align to TRBD1. Losses at the gene ends were 1 base for V and 4 bases for J; bases not matched to a gene: 2. The CDR3 has 14 residues. Looked up from germline, CDR1 is SGDLS and CDR2 is YYNGEE. The CDR3, as DNA: TGTGCCAGCAGCGTACTGACAGGGGGCACTGAAGCTTTCTTT. This sequence encodes CASSVLTGGTEAFF.

J is TRBJ1-1 and V is TRBV10-3, with D possibly being TRBD1 (6 bases). The CDR3 spans 11 residues. The V gene lost 8 bases and the J gene lost 7 bases, with 11 bases spanning the gap. CDR1 and CDR2 from the germline V gene are ENHRY and SYGVKD. The CDR3, as DNA: TGTGCCATCGGCGGGGGCGGTGAAGCTTTCTTT. Protein: CAIGGGGEAFF.

The chain combines TRBV10-3 with TRBJ1-4; TRBD1 matches at 11 bases. CDR1 is ENHRY, CDR2 SYGVKD, per germline. The V gene end was trimmed by 4 bases and the J gene end by 3 bases; junction bases not matched to a gene: 7. The CDR3 length is 17 residues. The CDR3 here is CAISAGQGGPANEKLFF. The CDR3 coding sequence is TGTGCCATCAGTGCGGGACAGGGGGGTCCTGCTAATGAAAAACTGTTTTTT.

The chain joins TRBV29-1 to TRBJ2-2, with D perhaps TRBD2 (6 bases). The length of the CDR3 is 12 residues. The V end was cut by 5 bases, the J end by 3 bases, with 7 bases between. Germline V gene data show CDR1 as SQVTM and CDR2 as ANQGSEA. CDR3 sequence reads: CSVSGHTGELFF. Here the CDR3 DNA reads TGCAGCGTTAGCGGGCACACCGGGGAGCTGTTTTTT.

CDR3 sequence (DNA): TGTGCCAGCAGCTTGGGGGGGACTAGCGGGAGCGGAATAGGCACAGATACGCAGTATTTT. Translating gives CASSLGGTSGSGIGTDTQYF. The chain uses TRBV5-4 and TRBJ2-3, with 14 bases that match TRBD2. The CDR3 totals 20 residues. V was pared by 0 bases and J by 1 base, with 10 bases of the junction left unmatched. The germline CDR1 and CDR2 sequences are SGHNT and YYREEE (reference sequence).

This clone was counted a single time. The chain recombines TRBV18 with TRBJ1-5; D is ambiguous. CDR3 length: 14 residues. Looked up from germline, CDR1 is KGHSH and CDR2 is LQKENI. V lost 8 bases and J 0 bases, leaving 11 bases between the germline ends. CDR3 nucleotide sequence: TGTGCCAGCCCAACAGAGTATAGCAATCAGCCCCAGCATTTT. Its translation is CASPTEYSNQPQHF.

The chain links TRBV19 to TRBJ1-1; D is perhaps TRBD1 (6 bases). The CDR3 consists of 16 residues. Germline V gene sequence: CDR1 LNHDA, CDR2 SQIVND (reference sequence). V lost 6 bases, J lost 3 bases, and 20 bases lay in between. The CDR3 DNA follows: TGTGCCAGTAGCTACACAGGGAGAGGGTTTGACACTGAAGCTTTCTTT. Translating gives CASSYTGRGFDTEAFF.

The chain uses TRBV7-6 and TRBJ2-1; TRBD2 is a possible D gene (6 bases). This CDR3 spans 17 amino acids. Deletions cut 4 bases from V and 8 bases from J, with 24 bases between. The germline V gene encodes CDR1 SGHVS and CDR2 FNYEAQ. As DNA, the CDR3 is TGTGCCAGCAGCTGGGGGGTTTTGCGCGAGAAACACGATGAGCAGTTCTTC. Translation: CASSWGVLREKHDEQFF.

The V gene is TRBV5-6, the J gene TRBJ2-2; the D gene is possibly TRBD1 (6 bases). With 5 bases removed from V and 6 bases from J, the gap between germline ends came to 17 bases. CDR1 and CDR2 (germline): SGHDT, YYEEEE. This CDR3 region has 15 residues. CDR3 in DNA: TGTGCCAGCAGTACACAGGGAGCGATTCCCGGGGAGCTGTTTTTT. It specifies CASSTQGAIPGELFF.